The 18 T cell receptor beta chains presented below share a single source sample, sequenced in a study of blood T cell repertoires in COVID-19. Method: immunoSEQ multiplex PCR; TCRdb's copy keeps in-frame clones and lacks some. The sample yields more than 65,000 clones, roughly 80% seen once. The material sequenced was peripheral blood. Receptor source: an elderly woman with acute or convalescent COVID-19.

V is TRBV4-1 and J is TRBJ2-1; 8 bases are shared with TRBD2. V lost 0 bases to trimming and J lost 7 bases; unmatched junction nucleotides: 8. Germline V gene sequence: CDR1 MGHRA, CDR2 YSYEKL. This CDR3 spans 16 amino acids. The CDR3: CASSQDGGGRLNEQFF. Written as DNA, the CDR3 is TGCGCCAGCAGCCAAGACGGAGGCGGGAGGTTAAATGAGCAGTTCTTC.

The chain employs TRBV7-9 and TRBJ2-1, with 14 bases fitting TRBD2. Looked up from germline, CDR1 is SEHNR and CDR2 is FQNEAQ (reference sequence). This CDR3 is built from 18 residues. Trimming took 6 bases from V and 0 from J; bases not matched to a gene: 7. CDR3 nucleotide sequence: TGTGCCAGCAGTGGAAGCGGGACTAGCGGGAGCTCCTACAATGAGCAGTTCTTC. Residues: CASSGSGTSGSSYNEQFF.

V and J are TRBV20-1 and TRBJ1-2; D may be TRBD1 (5 bases). V lost 3 bases and J lost 4, with 9 bases in between. Germline V CDR1 and CDR2: DFQATT, SNEGSKA (reference sequence). CDR3 length: 12 residues. CDR3 bases: TGCAGTGCTAGTGGGGCTGTCTATGGCTACACCTTC. This codes for CSASGAVYGYTF.

The rearrangement uses TRBV5-1 and TRBJ2-7, with 9 nucleotides matching TRBD2. The CDR3 totals 14 residues. In germline, CDR1 is SGHRS, CDR2 YFSETQ. Trimming took 4 bases from V and 6 from J; bases not matched to a gene: 8. The CDR3 bases are TGCGCCAGCAGCCCGGCGGGAGGGCCCAGCGAGCAGTACTTC. The encoded protein is CASSPAGGPSEQYF. Filled out from reference TRBV5-1 and TRBJ2-7, the complete variable domain reads KAGVTQTPRYLIKTRGQQVTLSCSPISGHRSVSWYQQTPGQGLQFLFEYFSETQRNKGNFPGRFSGRQFSNSRSEMNVSTLELGDSALYLCASSPAGGPSEQYFGPGTRLTVT.

V and J are TRBV7-9 and TRBJ2-1; 11 bases match TRBD2. Trimming took 5 bases from V and 8 from J; bases not matched to a gene: 11. CDR1 and CDR2 from the germline V gene are SEHNR and FQNEAQ (reference sequence). The CDR3 consists of 16 residues. CDR3 nucleotide sequence: TGTGCCAGCAGCCCCAGTGGGACTAGCGGTTTTGATGAGCAGTTCTTC. As protein: CASSPSGTSGFDEQFF.

The chain employs TRBV3-1 (or the pseudogene TRBV3-2) and TRBJ2-3; TRBD2 aligns across 12 bases. The germline V gene has CDR1 LGHDT and CDR2 YNNKEL (reference sequence). J lost 4 bases, V lost 4 bases, and 6 bases had no gene match. The CDR3 spans 16 residues. In nucleotides, the CDR3 is TGTGCCAGCAGCCTCCTAGCGGGAGGGGGGGCAGATACGCAGTATTTT. Residues: CASSLLAGGGADTQYF.

For the CDR3, the DNA is TGCAGCGTTGACGGGACTAGCGGGAGCAACAATGAGCAGTTCTTC. This sequence encodes CSVDGTSGSNNEQFF. V is TRBV29-1 and J is TRBJ2-1; 14 nucleotides align to TRBD2. In germline, CDR1 is SQVTM, CDR2 ANQGSEA. CDR3 length: 15 residues. The V gene end was trimmed by 3 bases and the J gene end by 5 bases; junction bases not matched to a gene: 3.

The chain is built from TRBV5-1 and TRBJ1-1; possibly TRBD1 for D (5 bases). CDR3 length: 15 amino acids. The germline V and J ends were trimmed by 4 bases and 1 base, with 14 bases remaining between them. Looked up from germline, CDR1 is SGHRS and CDR2 is YFSETQ. The CDR3 here is CASSPVPGWNTEAFF. The CDR3 nucleotides read TGCGCCAGCAGCCCCGTGCCAGGGTGGAACACTGAAGCTTTCTTT.

In this sample, this clone turned up once. The chain couples TRBV5-1 to TRBJ1-1; D is undetermined. Germline CDR1 and CDR2: SGHRS and YFSETQ. This CDR3 spans 12 amino acids. Trimming pared 5 bases from V and 0 bases from J, leaving 5 bases between. CDR3 DNA: TGCGCCAGCAGAGAGATGAACACTGAAGCTTTCTTT. As protein: CASREMNTEAFF.

V usage is TRBV9 and J usage is TRBJ1-1; weak D call: TRBD1 (6 bases). The CDR3 has 18 residues. V shed 2 bases and J shed 4 bases, with 24 bases lying between them. Germline V gene sequence: CDR1 SGDLS, CDR2 YYNGEE. CDR3 bases: TGTGCCAGCAGCGTTCCGGACAGAGCTATTAGTGCTGGCACTGAAGCTTTCTTT. Translated: CASSVPDRAISAGTEAFF.

V is TRBV6-1 and J is TRBJ2-7, with TRBD1 matching over 12 bases. The CDR3 is 16 amino acids. From germline, CDR1 is MNHNS and CDR2 SASEGT. J was trimmed by 7 bases and V by 2 bases; bases with no gene match: 9. This CDR3 is CASSERPGQGASEQYF. In DNA form, the CDR3 reads TGTGCCAGCAGTGAAAGGCCGGGACAGGGGGCAAGTGAGCAGTACTTC.

The chain joins TRBV15 to TRBJ2-7; perhaps TRBD2 as D (5 bases). The CDR3 spans 24 residues. Germline V gene sequence: CDR1 LNHNV, CDR2 YYDKDF (reference sequence). V gave up 7 bases and J gave up 1 base, with 44 bases separating them. The CDR3 DNA follows: TGTGCCACCAAGACCCCCCGGCGGGCGCTATCCTCGAACCCCCGTAGCACCTTATCCTACGAGCAGTACTTC. This gives the protein CATKTPRRALSSNPRSTLSYEQYF.

The CDR3 DNA reads as TGTGCCAGCAGCTTAGCAGGAGCTAACTATGGCTACACCTTC. Its protein is CASSLAGANYGYTF. The J gene is TRBJ1-2, the V gene TRBV7-2; D is unresolved. This CDR3 region has 14 residues. Germline lookup yields CDR1 SGHTA and CDR2 FQGNSA. V lost 0 bases and J lost 0, with 5 bases in between.

The chain is built from TRBV3-1 (or the pseudogene TRBV3-2) and TRBJ2-5, with 8 bases lining up with TRBD1. V trimming: 0 bases; J trimming: 4 bases; junction bases outside the gene matches: 13. Germline loops: CDR1 LGHDT, CDR2 YNNKEL (reference sequence). The CDR3 extends over 18 amino acids. The CDR3 DNA sequence: TGTGCCAGCAGCCAAGAGACCTCAGGGGGCCCTCGCCCAGAGACCCAGTACTTC. Translating it yields CASSQETSGGPRPETQYF.

This chain connects TRBV19 to TRBJ1-3; a possible D gene is TRBD1 (5 bases). V was cut by 6 bases and J by 0 bases, with 15 bases left in between. The CDR3 loop spans 16 amino acids. The germline gives CDR1 LNHDA, CDR2 SQIVND (reference sequence). The CDR3 nucleotides read TGTGCCAGTAGCTTAGACAGCCGGAGCTCTGGAAACACCATATATTTT. Amino acid sequence: CASSLDSRSSGNTIYF.

This clone occurred a few times. J is TRBJ2-1 and V is TRBV7-6, with 12 positions matching TRBD2. In germline, CDR1 is SGHVS, CDR2 FNYEAQ. This CDR3 has 15 residues. V shed 5 bases, J shed 6 bases, and the junction held 5 bases outside the gene matches. CDR3 sequence (DNA): TGTGCCAGCAGCGCGTCTAGCGGGAGGGCCAATGAGCAGTTCTTC. Translated: CASSASSGRANEQFF.

The chain recombines TRBV27 with TRBJ2-7; 9 bases are a match to TRBD1. V lost 4 bases, J lost 1 base, and 8 bases stayed unmatched. This CDR3 contains 16 residues. Germline loops: CDR1 MNHEY, CDR2 SMNVEV (reference sequence). CDR3 sequence (DNA): TGTGCCAGCAGTTCTTTACCGGGACAGGGTTCCTACGAGCAGTACTTC. Translating it yields CASSSLPGQGSYEQYF.

The V call is TRBV6-4, the J call TRBJ2-3; 8 positions match TRBD2. The trim removed 3 bases at V and 6 bases at J, leaving 8 bases unmatched. The V gene's germline CDR1 is MRHNA and CDR2 SNTAGT. The CDR3 contains 15 residues. This chain's CDR3 is CASSDRTSSTDTQYF. The CDR3 nucleotides read TGTGCCAGCAGTGATAGGACTAGCTCGACGGATACGCAGTATTTT.